Listed here are 15 T cell receptor beta chains from one sample, sequenced in a study of response to subunit inactivated influenza vaccine. TCRdb used MiXCR to reprocess the RT-PCR reads, holding one entry per CDR3 protein. Of fewer than 250,000 distinct CDR3 sequences in the sample, 13% to 15% were seen once. The starting material was CD8+ T cells sorted from PBMCs, obtained about 5 days after vaccination. The receptors were sampled from a man in his fifties or sixties who received an inactivated influenza vaccine.

The J gene is TRBJ2-7, the V gene TRBV4-3, with 7 bases identical to TRBD1. The CDR3 totals 16 residues. Per germline, CDR1 LGHNA and CDR2 YSLEER. With 3 bases clipped from V and 0 bases from J, the junction kept 8 bases outside the gene matches. In DNA, the CDR3 is TGCGCCAGCAGCCAGGGGACAGCCAAGTCCTCCTACGAGCAGTACTTC. Translation gives CASSQGTAKSSYEQYF.

The gene calls are TRBV5-6 and TRBJ2-2, with 9 bases identical to TRBD2. The trim removed 0 bases at V and 8 bases at J, leaving 8 bases unmatched. CDR3 length equals 16 residues. Per the germline V gene, CDR1 is SGHDT and CDR2 is YYEEEE. This CDR3 is CASSLVASGILGELFF. The CDR3 DNA sequence: TGTGCCAGCAGCTTGGTGGCTAGCGGGATTCTGGGGGAGCTGTTTTTT.

J is TRBJ1-4 and V is TRBV5-8, with a tentative D call TRBD1 (6 bases). Trimming took 0 bases from V and 0 from J, leaving 12 bases between them. CDR3 length: 17 amino acids. Germline CDR1 is SGHTS and CDR2 is YDEGEE. The CDR3 spells CASSLGAGQTTNEKLFF. The CDR3 region has the DNA TGTGCCAGCAGCTTGGGAGCAGGACAGACAACTAATGAAAAACTGTTTTTT.

The V call is TRBV24-1, the J call TRBJ2-3; a weak D match, TRBD1 (8 bases). V dropped 1 base and J dropped 1 base, with 14 bases sitting between them. Germline values: CDR1 KGHDR, CDR2 SFDVKD. The CDR3 runs 17 residues. This CDR3 is CATSDFGQGGGTDTQYF. The CDR3 DNA follows: TGTGCCACCAGTGATTTCGGACAGGGAGGGGGCACAGATACGCAGTATTTT.

This clonotype was seen only a few times. The genes are TRBV6-1 and TRBJ1-1; 7 bases align to TRBD1. Germline-derived CDR1 and CDR2 are MNHNS and SASEGT. J was trimmed by 11 bases and V by 6 bases; bases with no gene match: 12. This CDR3 comprises 13 residues. CDR3 sequence reads: CASRKGQVFGAFF. The DNA of the CDR3 is TGTGCCAGCAGAAAAGGACAGGTGTTTGGGGCTTTCTTT.

In this sample, this clonotype turned up a few times. The rearrangement joins TRBV12-3 or TRBV12-4 to TRBJ2-5; TRBD1 matches 9 bases. The CDR3 has 15 amino acids. After removal of 5 bases from V and 5 bases from J, the junction contained 9 bases not matched to a gene. As DNA, the CDR3 is TGTGCCAGCAGTCCCCGGGACAGGGTTTGGGAGACCCAGTACTTC. Its protein product is CASSPRDRVWETQYF.

Only a few counts were recorded for this clonotype. The chain employs TRBV7-9 and TRBJ2-1; D is perhaps TRBD1 (5 bases). Germline assignment: CDR1 SEHNR and CDR2 FQNEAQ (reference sequence). The germline V and J ends were trimmed by 10 bases and 0 bases, with 13 bases remaining between them. The CDR3 consists of 14 residues. DNA of the CDR3: TGTGCCACAGTCAGGGAAAGCTCCTACAATGAGCAGTTCTTC. Encoded protein: CATVRESSYNEQFF.

The CDR3 sequence: CASSSTTAFDEQYF. The CDR3 nucleotides are TGTGCCAGCAGCTCAACAACAGCGTTCGACGAGCAGTACTTC. The gene calls are TRBV7-9 and TRBJ2-7; D gene uncertain. The V gene's germline CDR1 is SEHNR and CDR2 FQNEAQ (reference sequence). This CDR3 spans 14 amino acids. The V gene lost 4 bases and the J gene lost 5 bases, with 15 bases spanning the gap.

This clonotype was counted between two and nine times. The V call is TRBV2, the J call TRBJ2-1; 11 bases line up with TRBD2. The ends lost 6 bases at V and 3 bases at J; junction bases unmatched: 7. Germline CDR1 SNHLY, CDR2 FYNNEI. The CDR3 runs to 16 residues. CDR3 in amino acids: CASRVVLAGGYNEQFF. Written as DNA, the CDR3 is TGTGCCAGCAGGGTAGTTCTAGCGGGAGGCTACAATGAGCAGTTCTTC.

This clonotype has more than one count but fewer than ten. V and J are TRBV7-9 and TRBJ2-1; D unresolved. The CDR3 is 14 residues long. Germline lookup yields CDR1 SEHNR and CDR2 FQNEAQ (reference sequence). The V end lost 2 bases, the J end lost 0 bases, and 5 bases lay between the germline ends. DNA of the CDR3: TGTGCCAGCAGCTTAATAAGCTCCTACAATGAGCAGTTCTTC. Its protein is CASSLISSYNEQFF. The complete variable domain, with remaining parts taken from reference TRBV7-9 and TRBJ2-1, reads DTGVSQNPRHKITKRGQNVTFRCDPISEHNRLYWYRQTLGQGPEFLTYFQNEAQLEKSRLLSDRFSAERPKGSFSTLEIQRTEQGDSAMYLCASSLISSYNEQFFGPGTRLTVL.

This clonotype was counted between two and nine times. V and J are TRBV7-9 and TRBJ2-7, with a tentative D call TRBD1 (6 bases). The germline V gene has CDR1 SEHNR and CDR2 FQNEAQ (reference sequence). This CDR3 has 13 amino acids. Between the trimmed V and J ends, which lost 1 base and 2 bases, there was a span of 6 bases. The CDR3 protein is CASSLEGAYEQYF. The CDR3 DNA sequence: TGTGCCAGCAGCTTAGAGGGGGCCTACGAGCAGTACTTC.

This clonotype was counted a few times. The chain is built from TRBV28 and TRBJ2-5; tentatively, D is TRBD2 (6 bases). Trimming removed 7 bases from V and 4 bases from J, with 19 bases in between. This CDR3 has 15 amino acids. Germline V gives CDR1 MDHEN, CDR2 SYDVKM. The CDR3 DNA sequence: TGTGCCAGCACATGGGGCAGGGAGGACGGAGAGACCCAGTACTTC. Encoded protein: CASTWGREDGETQYF.

This rearrangement joins TRBV6-5 to TRBJ2-1; 14 bases map to TRBD2. With 2 bases clipped from V and 7 bases from J, the junction kept 1 base outside the gene matches. The V gene's germline CDR1 is MNHEY and CDR2 SVGAGI. The CDR3 contains 15 residues. The CDR3 DNA follows: TGTGCCAGCAGTTACGGGACTAGCGGGAGAAATGAGCAGTTCTTC. Protein product: CASSYGTSGRNEQFF.

V usage is TRBV12-3 or TRBV12-4 and J usage is TRBJ2-1; TRBD1 matches at 10 bases. This CDR3 region has 13 residues. The V gene end was trimmed by 9 bases and the J gene end by 9 bases; junction bases not matched to a gene: 8. CDR3 nucleotide sequence: TGTGCCAGTTCGGGACAGGGGACGGTTGAGCAGTTCTTC. It encodes CASSGQGTVEQFF.

This clonotype appeared a few times. J is TRBJ2-1 and V is TRBV3-1; 11 positions agree with TRBD2. Trimming took 0 bases from V and 4 from J; bases not matched to a gene: 11. Germline CDR1 is LGHDT and CDR2 is YNNKEL (reference sequence). The CDR3 covers 19 residues. The CDR3 coding sequence is TGTGCCAGCAGCCAAGACAGGGTAACTAGCGGGGGCGGGTACAATGAGCAGTTCTTC. Its translation is CASSQDRVTSGGGYNEQFF.